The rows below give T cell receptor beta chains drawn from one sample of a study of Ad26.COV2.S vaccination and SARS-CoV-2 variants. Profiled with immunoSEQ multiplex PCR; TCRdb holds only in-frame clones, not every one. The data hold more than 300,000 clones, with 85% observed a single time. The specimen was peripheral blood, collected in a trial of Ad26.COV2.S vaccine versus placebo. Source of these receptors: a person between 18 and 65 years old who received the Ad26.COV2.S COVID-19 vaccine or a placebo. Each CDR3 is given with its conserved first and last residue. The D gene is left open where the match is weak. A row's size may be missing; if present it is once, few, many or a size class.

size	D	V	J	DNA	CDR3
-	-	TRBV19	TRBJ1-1	TGTGCCAGTAGTAGAGTAGGTGGTAACACTGAAGCTTTCTTT	CASSRVGGNTEAFF
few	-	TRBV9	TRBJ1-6	TGTGCCAGCAGCTCGCAGGGGAGCAATTCACCCCTCCACTTT	CASSSQGSNSPLHF
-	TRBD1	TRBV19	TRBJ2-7	TGTGCCAGTAGTCCCCGGACAGGGGATTCCTACGAGCAGTACTTC	CASSPRTGDSYEQYF
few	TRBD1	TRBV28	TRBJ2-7	TGTGCCAGCAGCTCAGCAGGGGGCGGCGAGCAGTACTTC	CASSSAGGGEQYF
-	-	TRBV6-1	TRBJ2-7	TGTGCCAGCAGTGATCCGATTTACTCCTACGAGCAGTACTTC	CASSDPIYSYEQYF
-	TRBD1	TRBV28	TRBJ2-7	TGTGCCAGCAGTTTCTTCCCGGGGAGACAGGGGACCTACGAGCAGTACTTC	CASSFFPGRQGTYEQYF
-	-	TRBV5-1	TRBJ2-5	TGCGCCAGCAGCTTGCAGTTCTCCCAAGAGACCCAGTACTTC	CASSLQFSQETQYF
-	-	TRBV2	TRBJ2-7	TGTGCCAGCAGTGAGGAACCCTACGAGCAGTACTTC	CASSEEPYEQYF
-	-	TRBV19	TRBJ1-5	TGTGCCAGTAAAAGTTCGTGGGGCGCGAGGGGCCAGCATTTT	CASKSSWGARGQHF
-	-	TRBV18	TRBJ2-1	TGTGCCAGCTCACCACTGAAGGAGGGTGAGCAGTTCTTC	CASSPLKEGEQFF
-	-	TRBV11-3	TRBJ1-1	TGTGCCAGCAGCCTAATAGGGGGGTCTGAAGCTTTCTTT	CASSLIGGSEAFF
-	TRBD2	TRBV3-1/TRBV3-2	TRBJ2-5	TGTGCCAGCAGCCAAGTCGGGGAGGGACGAGAGACCCAGTACTTC	CASSQVGEGRETQYF
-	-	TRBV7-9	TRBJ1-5	TGTGCCAGCAGCTTAGGAAGCACTCAGCCCCAGCATTTT	CASSLGSTQPQHF